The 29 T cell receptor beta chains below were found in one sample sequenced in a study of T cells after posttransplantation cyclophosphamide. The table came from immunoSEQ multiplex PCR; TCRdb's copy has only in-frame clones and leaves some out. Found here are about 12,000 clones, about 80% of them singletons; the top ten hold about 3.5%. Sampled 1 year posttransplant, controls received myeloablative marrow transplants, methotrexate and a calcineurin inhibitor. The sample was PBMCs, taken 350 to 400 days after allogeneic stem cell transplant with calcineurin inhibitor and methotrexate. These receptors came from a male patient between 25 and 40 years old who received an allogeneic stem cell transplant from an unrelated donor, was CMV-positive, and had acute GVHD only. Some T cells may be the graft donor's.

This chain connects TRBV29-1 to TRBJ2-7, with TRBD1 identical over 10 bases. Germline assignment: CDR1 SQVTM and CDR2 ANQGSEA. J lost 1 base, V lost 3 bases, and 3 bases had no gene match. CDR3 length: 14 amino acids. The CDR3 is CSVDLGQGSYEQYF. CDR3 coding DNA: TGCAGCGTTGATCTGGGACAGGGGTCCTACGAGCAGTACTTC.

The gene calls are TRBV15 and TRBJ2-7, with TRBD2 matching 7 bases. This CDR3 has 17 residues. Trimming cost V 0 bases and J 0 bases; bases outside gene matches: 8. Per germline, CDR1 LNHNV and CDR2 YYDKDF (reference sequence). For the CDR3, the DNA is TGTGCCACCAGCAGAGAACTACTAGCGCTGAGCTCCTACGAGCAGTACTTC. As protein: CATSRELLALSSYEQYF.

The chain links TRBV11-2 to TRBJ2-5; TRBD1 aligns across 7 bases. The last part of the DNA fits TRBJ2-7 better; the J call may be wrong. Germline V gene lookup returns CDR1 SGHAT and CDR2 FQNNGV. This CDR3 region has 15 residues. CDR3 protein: CASSLSRGILYEQYF. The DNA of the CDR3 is TGTGCCAGCAGCTTATCCAGGGGGATCTTGTACGAGCAGTACTTC.

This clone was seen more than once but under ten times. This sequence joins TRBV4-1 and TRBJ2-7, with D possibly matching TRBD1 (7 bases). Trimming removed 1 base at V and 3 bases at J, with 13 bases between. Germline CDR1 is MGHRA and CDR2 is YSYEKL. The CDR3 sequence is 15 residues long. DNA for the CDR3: TGCGCCAGCAGCCAAGTTCAGGGGGGAGTCTACGAGCAGTACTTC. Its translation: CASSQVQGGVYEQYF.

The CDR3 here is CASRTTAEAFF. In nucleotides, the CDR3 is TGTGCCAGCAGGACTACAGCGGAAGCTTTCTTT. The chain recombines TRBV2 with TRBJ1-1; D gene ambiguous. V was clipped by 6 bases and J by 8 bases, with 10 bases between them. The CDR3 sequence is 11 residues long. Germline assignment: CDR1 SNHLY and CDR2 FYNNEI.

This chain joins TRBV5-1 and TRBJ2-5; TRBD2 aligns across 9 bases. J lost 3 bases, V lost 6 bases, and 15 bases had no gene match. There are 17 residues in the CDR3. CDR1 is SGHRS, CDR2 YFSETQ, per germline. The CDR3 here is CASNSLGLAGAEETQYF. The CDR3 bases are TGCGCCAGCAACAGCCTCGGGTTAGCGGGAGCAGAAGAGACCCAGTACTTC.

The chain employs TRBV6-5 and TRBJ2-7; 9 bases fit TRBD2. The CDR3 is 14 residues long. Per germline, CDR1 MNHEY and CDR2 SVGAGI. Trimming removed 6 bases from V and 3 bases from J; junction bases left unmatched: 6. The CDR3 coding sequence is TGTGCCAGCAGCTGGAGCGGGAGGCACTACGAGCAGTACTTC. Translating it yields CASSWSGRHYEQYF.

The chain's CDR3 is CASNWGGGAKETQYF. For the CDR3, the DNA is TGCGCCAGCAATTGGGGCGGAGGGGCGAAAGAGACCCAGTACTTC. The gene calls are TRBV5-1 and TRBJ2-5; weak D call: TRBD2 (6 bases). The CDR3 extends over 15 amino acids. Trimming took 6 bases from V and 3 from J, leaving 18 bases between them. Germline V gene sequence: CDR1 SGHRS, CDR2 YFSETQ.

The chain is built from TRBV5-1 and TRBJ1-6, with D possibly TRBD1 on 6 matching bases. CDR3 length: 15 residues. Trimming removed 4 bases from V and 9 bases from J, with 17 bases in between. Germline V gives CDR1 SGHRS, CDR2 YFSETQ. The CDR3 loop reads CASSPGHEITSPLHF. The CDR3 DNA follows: TGCGCCAGCAGCCCGGGACACGAGATTACTTCACCCCTCCACTTT.

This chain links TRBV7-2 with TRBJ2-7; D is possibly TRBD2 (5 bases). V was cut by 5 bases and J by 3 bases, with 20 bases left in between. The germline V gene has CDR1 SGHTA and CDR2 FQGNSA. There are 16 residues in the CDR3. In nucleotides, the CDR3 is TGTGCCAGCAGCGCCGAAGGAGTCTCCGGGATCTACGAGCAGTACTTC. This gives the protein CASSAEGVSGIYEQYF.

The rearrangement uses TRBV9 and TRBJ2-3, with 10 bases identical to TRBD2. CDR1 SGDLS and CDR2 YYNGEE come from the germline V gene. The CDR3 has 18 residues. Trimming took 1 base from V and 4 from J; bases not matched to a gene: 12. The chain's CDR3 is CASSVSRTLAGVSDTQYF. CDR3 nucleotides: TGTGCCAGCAGCGTATCCAGGACTCTAGCGGGAGTCTCAGATACGCAGTATTTT.

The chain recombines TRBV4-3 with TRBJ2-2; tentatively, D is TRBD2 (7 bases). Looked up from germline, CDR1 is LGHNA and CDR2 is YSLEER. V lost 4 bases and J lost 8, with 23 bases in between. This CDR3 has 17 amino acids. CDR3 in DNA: TGCGCCAGCAGCCCCCAGGGGCGGGGGAGTAGTGATGGGGAGCTGTTTTTT. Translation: CASSPQGRGSSDGELFF.

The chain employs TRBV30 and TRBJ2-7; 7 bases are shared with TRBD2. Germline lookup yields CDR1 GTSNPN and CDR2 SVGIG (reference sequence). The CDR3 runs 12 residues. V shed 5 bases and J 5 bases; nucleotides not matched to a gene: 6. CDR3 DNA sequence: TGTGCCTGGGGGAGGGGACTTAACGAGCAGTACTTC. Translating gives CAWGRGLNEQYF.

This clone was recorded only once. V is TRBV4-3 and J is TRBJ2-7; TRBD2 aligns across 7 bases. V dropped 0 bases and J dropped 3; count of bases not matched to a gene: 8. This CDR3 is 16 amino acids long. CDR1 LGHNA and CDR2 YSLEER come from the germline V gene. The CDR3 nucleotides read TGCGCCAGCAGCCAAGATCAAACTAGCGACAGCTACGAGCAGTACTTC. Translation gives CASSQDQTSDSYEQYF.

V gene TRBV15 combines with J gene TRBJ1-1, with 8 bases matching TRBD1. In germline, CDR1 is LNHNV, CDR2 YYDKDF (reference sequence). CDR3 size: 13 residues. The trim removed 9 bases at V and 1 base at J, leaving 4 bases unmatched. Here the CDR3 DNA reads TGTGCCACAGCCGGGACAGGGAACACTGAAGCTTTCTTT. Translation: CATAGTGNTEAFF.

Here the CDR3 DNA reads TGCGCCAGCAGCCAAGATCGAGGCGACAGGGGCAATCAGCCCCAGCATTTT. Translated, it gives CASSQDRGDRGNQPQHF. The chain employs TRBV4-3 and TRBJ1-5; the match to TRBD1 covers 7 bases. CDR1 is LGHNA and CDR2 is YSLEER in the germline V gene. Germline trimming cut 0 bases from V and 2 bases from J; bases unmatched to any gene: 7. The CDR3 is 17 amino acids.

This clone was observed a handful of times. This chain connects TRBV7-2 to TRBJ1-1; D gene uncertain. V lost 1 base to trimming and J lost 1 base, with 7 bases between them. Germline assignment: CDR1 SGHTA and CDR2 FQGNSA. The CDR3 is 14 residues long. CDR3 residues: CASSLGAANTEAFF. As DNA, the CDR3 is TGTGCCAGCAGCTTAGGGGCAGCGAACACTGAAGCTTTCTTT.

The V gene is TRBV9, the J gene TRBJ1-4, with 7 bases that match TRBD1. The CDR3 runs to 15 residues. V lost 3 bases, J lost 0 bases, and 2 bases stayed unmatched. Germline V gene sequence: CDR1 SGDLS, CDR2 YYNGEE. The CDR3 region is CASSEGTATNEKLFF. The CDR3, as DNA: TGTGCCAGCAGCGAGGGGACAGCAACTAATGAAAAACTGTTTTTT.

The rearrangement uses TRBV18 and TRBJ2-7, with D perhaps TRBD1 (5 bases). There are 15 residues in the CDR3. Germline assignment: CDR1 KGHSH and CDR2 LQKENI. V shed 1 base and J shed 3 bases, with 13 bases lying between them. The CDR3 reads CASSPLSGAVYEQYF. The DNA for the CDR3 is TGTGCCAGCTCACCACTGAGTGGGGCAGTCTACGAGCAGTACTTC.

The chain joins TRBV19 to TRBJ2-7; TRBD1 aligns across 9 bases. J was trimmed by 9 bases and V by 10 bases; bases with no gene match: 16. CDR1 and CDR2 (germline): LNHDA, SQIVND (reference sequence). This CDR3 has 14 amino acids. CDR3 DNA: TGTGCCACGTCCGGGACAGGGCTTTCTACGAGGCAGTACTTC. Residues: CATSGTGLSTRQYF.

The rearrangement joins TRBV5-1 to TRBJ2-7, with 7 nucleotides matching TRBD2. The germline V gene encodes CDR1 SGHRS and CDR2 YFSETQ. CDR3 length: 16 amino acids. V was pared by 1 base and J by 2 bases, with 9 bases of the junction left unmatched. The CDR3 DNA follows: TGCGCCAGCAGCTTGAAAGGGGCTAGCGGTCCCTACGAGCAGTACTTC. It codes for CASSLKGASGPYEQYF.

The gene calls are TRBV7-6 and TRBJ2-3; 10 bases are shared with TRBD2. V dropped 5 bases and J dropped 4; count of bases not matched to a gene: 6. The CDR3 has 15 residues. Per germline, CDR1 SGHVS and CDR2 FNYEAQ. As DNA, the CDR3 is TGTGCCAGCAGCCCCCTAGCGGGAGTCCCAGATACGCAGTATTTT. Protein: CASSPLAGVPDTQYF.

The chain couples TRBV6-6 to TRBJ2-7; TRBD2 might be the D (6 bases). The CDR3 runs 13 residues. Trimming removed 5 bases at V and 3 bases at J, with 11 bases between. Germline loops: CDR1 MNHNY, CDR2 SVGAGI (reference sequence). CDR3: CASSLLRDYEQYF. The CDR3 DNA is TGTGCCAGCAGTCTCCTGCGGGACTACGAGCAGTACTTC.

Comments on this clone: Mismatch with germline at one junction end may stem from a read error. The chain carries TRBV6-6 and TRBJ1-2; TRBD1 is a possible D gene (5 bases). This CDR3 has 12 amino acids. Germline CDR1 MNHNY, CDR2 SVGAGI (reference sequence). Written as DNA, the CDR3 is TGTGCCAGCAGTCAGACCGAAGGACACACCAGCTTC. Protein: CASSQTEGHTSF.

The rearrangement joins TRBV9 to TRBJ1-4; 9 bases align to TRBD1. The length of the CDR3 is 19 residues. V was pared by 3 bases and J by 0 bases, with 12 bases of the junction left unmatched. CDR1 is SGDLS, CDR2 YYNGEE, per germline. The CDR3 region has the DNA TGTGCCAGCAGCGGGCGAACAGGACAGGGGTTCTCAACTAATGAAAAACTGTTTTTT. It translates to CASSGRTGQGFSTNEKLFF.

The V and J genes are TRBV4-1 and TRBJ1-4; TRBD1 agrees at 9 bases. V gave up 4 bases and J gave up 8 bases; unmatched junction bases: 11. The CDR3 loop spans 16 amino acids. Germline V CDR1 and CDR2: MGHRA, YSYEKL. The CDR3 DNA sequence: TGCGCCAGCAGCCCGTCCCGGGACAGGGTAGGGGAAAAACTGTTTTTT. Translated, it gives CASSPSRDRVGEKLFF.

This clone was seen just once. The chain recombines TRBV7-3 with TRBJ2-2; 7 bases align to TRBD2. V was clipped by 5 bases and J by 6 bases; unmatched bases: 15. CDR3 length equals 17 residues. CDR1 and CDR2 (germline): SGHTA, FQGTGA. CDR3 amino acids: CASSPWQKAGLAGELFF. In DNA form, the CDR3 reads TGTGCCAGCAGCCCGTGGCAGAAAGCGGGATTGGCCGGGGAGCTGTTTTTT. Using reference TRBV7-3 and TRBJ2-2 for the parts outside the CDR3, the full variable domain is GAGVSQTPSNKVTEKGKYVELRCDPISGHTALYWYRQSLGQGPEFLIYFQGTGAADDSGLPNDRFFAVRPEGSVSTLKIQRTERGDSAVYLCASSPWQKAGLAGELFFGEGSRLTVL.

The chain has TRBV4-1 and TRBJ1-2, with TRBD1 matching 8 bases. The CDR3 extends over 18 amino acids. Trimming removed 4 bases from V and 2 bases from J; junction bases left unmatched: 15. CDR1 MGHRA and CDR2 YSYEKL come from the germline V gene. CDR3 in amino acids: CASSPFLEDRALNYGYTF. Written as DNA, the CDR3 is TGCGCCAGCAGCCCGTTTCTCGAGGACAGGGCTCTAAACTATGGCTACACCTTC.

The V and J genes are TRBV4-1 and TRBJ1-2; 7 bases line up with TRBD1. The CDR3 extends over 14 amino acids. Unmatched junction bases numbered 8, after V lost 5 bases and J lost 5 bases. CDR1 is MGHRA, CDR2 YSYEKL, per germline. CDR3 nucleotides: TGCGCCAGCAGCGAGACTGACAGGGTTTATGGCTACACCTTC. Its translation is CASSETDRVYGYTF.